This TCR beta chain was sequenced for a study of cytomegalovirus exposure and HLA in healthy donors. Study-wide background: It was reported in a later analysis that the same platform had been used for the roughly 130 validation repertoires as for the approximately 700 first-cohort repertoires. Whole-study findings and limits: Most TCR sequences were rare, but some public TCRs occurred in many donors. Among TCR beta chains, those listed as cytomegalovirus-associated numbered roughly 150.

TCRdb's copy holds only in-frame clones and misses some; the assay was immunoSEQ multiplex PCR. The sample carries about 200,000 clones, about 81% recorded once. About this clone: What it binds is unknown.

This CDR3 has 15 amino acids. Germline-derived CDR1 and CDR2 are SGHRS and YFSETQ. V gave up 3 bases and J gave up 4 bases; unmatched junction bases: 7. The validation cohort, a group of 90 to 150 subjects, included the donors and was separate from the roughly 670-subject first cohort. The chain links TRBV5-1 to TRBJ1-5; 7 nucleotides agree with TRBD1. Sequenced sample: PBMCs. This sequence originates from a woman aged 30 to 39 in good health and CMV-seronegative. The CDR3 region has the DNA TGCGCCAGCAGCTGGGGGACAGCCGAGAATCAGCCCCAGCATTTT. Its translation is CASSWGTAENQPQHF.